The rows below give T cell receptor beta chains drawn from one sample of a study of blood T cells in healthy people across ages. TCRdb ran MiXCR on the 5' RACE reads and lists one entry per CDR3 protein. The sample shows about a million distinct CDR3 sequences, around 48% of them seen only once. The sequencing sample was made of blood. These TCRs come from a man aged 25-40 years in good health. CDR3s include the opening cysteine and the closing phenylalanine or tryptophan. D genes are given only for firm matches. Size is stated for part of the rows, as once, few or many counts, or as a class when the clone is expanded.

size	D	J	V	CDR3	DNA
-	TRBD2	TRBJ2-1	TRBV6-5	CASSYAGLAGSTQFF	TGTGCCAGCAGTTACGCGGGACTAGCGGGTTCCACGCAGTTCTTC
-	TRBD1	TRBJ2-7	TRBV3-1	CASSLDLPQGRTYEQYF	TGTGCCAGCAGCCTTGACCTCCCACAGGGGCGAACCTACGAGCAGTACTTC
few	-	TRBJ2-5	TRBV25-1	CASSEYRFGETQYF	TGTGCCAGCAGTGAGTATAGGTTCGGAGAGACCCAGTACTTC
-	TRBD1	TRBJ1-4	TRBV7-9	CASQTGEGEKLFF	TGTGCCAGCCAAACAGGGGAGGGGGAAAAACTGTTTTTT
-	-	TRBJ1-2	TRBV12-3/TRBV12-4	CASSFPAGGDYGYTF	TGTGCCAGCAGTTTCCCAGCTGGCGGGGACTATGGCTACACCTTC
-	-	TRBJ2-7	TRBV5-6	CASSLGWDTTYEQYF	TGTGCCAGCAGCTTGGGATGGGACACCACCTACGAGCAGTACTTC
-	-	TRBJ2-7	TRBV7-2	CASSPEYSAYEQYF	TGTGCCAGCAGCCCAGAGTACAGTGCCTACGAGCAGTACTTC
-	TRBD2	TRBJ2-7	TRBV5-5	CASSAGGLAGNEQYF	TGTGCCAGCAGCGCTGGAGGACTAGCGGGTAACGAGCAGTACTTC
-	TRBD2	TRBJ2-3	TRBV7-2	CASSLASGMSTDTQYF	TGTGCCAGCAGTCTCGCTAGCGGGATGAGCACAGATACGCAGTATTTT
few	-	TRBJ2-5	TRBV6-1	CASSESQAPRAQYF	TGTGCCAGCAGTGAAAGTCAGGCCCCAAGGGCCCAGTACTTC
few	TRBD2	TRBJ2-7	TRBV6-5	CASSYASGLYEQYF	TGTGCCAGCAGTTACGCTAGCGGTTTGTACGAGCAGTACTTC
few	-	TRBJ2-7	TRBV6-1	CASSEGGTYEQYF	TGTGCCAGCAGTGAAGGGGGCACTTACGAGCAGTACTTC
-	-	TRBJ2-5	TRBV20-1	CSAREWGETQYF	TGCAGTGCTAGAGAATGGGGAGAGACCCAGTACTTC
-	-	TRBJ2-7	TRBV6-2/TRBV6-3	CASRPTGNNNEQYF	TGTGCCAGCAGACCCACAGGGAATAACAACGAGCAGTACTTC